A single sample gave rise to the 9 T cell receptor beta chains below, sequenced in a study of OX40 agonist ivuxolimab in advanced cancers. The table came from immunoSEQ multiplex PCR; TCRdb's copy has only in-frame clones and leaves some out. This table holds tens of thousands of clones, approximately 86% found once. The specimen was CD4+ or CD8+ T cells sorted from blood, collected in a trial of the OX40 agonist ivuxolimab. The receptors here all came from an adult with an advanced solid tumor such as melanoma, head and neck, liver or kidney cancer.

This rearrangement joins TRBV5-4 to TRBJ2-3, with D tentatively TRBD2 (5 bases). Germline V gene lookup returns CDR1 SGHNT and CDR2 YYREEE (reference sequence). The CDR3 is 14 amino acids. Trimming took off 3 bases at V and 3 bases at J, with 11 bases between the two ends. CDR3 DNA: TGTGCCAGCAGCTCCGGACTCCTTACAGATACGCAGTATTTT. It yields the protein CASSSGLLTDTQYF.

This clone was found once. The rearrangement joins TRBV5-1 to TRBJ1-3; D not certain. Germline lookup yields CDR1 SGHRS and CDR2 YFSETQ. Between the trimmed V and J ends, which lost 0 bases and 0 bases, there was a span of 16 bases. This CDR3 spans 18 amino acids. The CDR3 here is CASSLASSGPSSGNTIYF. The CDR3 nucleotides are TGCGCCAGCAGCTTGGCCTCCTCCGGGCCGAGCTCTGGAAACACCATATATTTT.

J is TRBJ1-2 and V is TRBV30; D possibly corresponds to TRBD1 (6 bases). The CDR3 contains 13 residues. Deletions cut 3 bases from V and 7 bases from J, with 15 bases between. The germline V gene has CDR1 GTSNPN and CDR2 SVGIG (reference sequence). The chain's CDR3 is CAWSTGQPGGYTF. The CDR3 DNA reads TGTGCCTGGAGCACCGGACAGCCCGGTGGCTACACCTTC.

This chain joins TRBV6-6 and TRBJ1-1; no reliable D call. The CDR3 has 12 amino acids. Germline V lookup: CDR1 MNHNY, CDR2 SVGAGI (reference sequence). The germline V and J ends were trimmed by 6 bases and 1 base, with 6 bases remaining between them. CDR3 in DNA: TGTGCCAGCAGATACACGAACACTGAAGCTTTCTTT. It specifies CASRYTNTEAFF.

The rearrangement joins TRBV7-9 to TRBJ2-7; D possibly corresponds to TRBD1 (5 bases). Germline V gene sequence: CDR1 SEHNR, CDR2 FQNEAQ (reference sequence). V lost 5 bases, J lost 5 bases, and 16 bases lay in between. The CDR3 sequence is 14 residues long. The CDR3, as DNA: TGTGCCAGCAGCCTAAGCCAGAGCAGGGACGAGCAGTACTTC. Amino acid sequence: CASSLSQSRDEQYF.

The chain carries TRBV4-3 and TRBJ2-3; D unclear. The CDR3 length is 13 residues. Germline V lookup: CDR1 LGHNA, CDR2 YSLEER. V shed 0 bases and J shed 3 bases, with 4 bases lying between them. CDR3 sequence: CASSQERTDTQYF. CDR3 DNA: TGCGCCAGCAGCCAAGAACGGACAGATACGCAGTATTTT.

V is TRBV5-4 and J is TRBJ1-2, with 8 bases matching TRBD1. Germline V gene lookup returns CDR1 SGHNT and CDR2 YYREEE (reference sequence). This CDR3 is built from 15 residues. Unmatched junction bases numbered 13, after V lost 4 bases and J lost 8 bases. The CDR3 region has the DNA TGTGCCAGCAGCGGTGTGCGACAGGGGATACGGGGCTACACCTTC. Translation gives CASSGVRQGIRGYTF.

The rearrangement links TRBV5-1 to TRBJ2-4, with D possibly called TRBD1 or TRBD2 (6 bases each). The germline V gene encodes CDR1 SGHRS and CDR2 YFSETQ. With 3 bases removed from V and 3 bases from J, the gap between germline ends came to 16 bases. There are 16 residues in the CDR3. The CDR3 DNA reads as TGCGCCAGCAGCTGGATAGCGGAGGGGGGCAAAAACATTCAGTACTTC. It specifies CASSWIAEGGKNIQYF.

This rearrangement joins TRBV7-3 to TRBJ2-3, with 10 bases that match TRBD2. The length of the CDR3 is 17 residues. V trimming: 2 bases; J trimming: 3 bases; junction bases outside the gene matches: 8. Germline-derived CDR1 and CDR2 are SGHTA and FQGTGA. The CDR3 DNA reads TGTGCCAGCAGCTTAGGACAGGGACTAGCGATAACAGATACGCAGTATTTT. Translation: CASSLGQGLAITDTQYF.